The clone carrying this TCR beta chain was seen ten or more times. No antigen is known for it. Germline loops: CDR1 SGHVS, CDR2 FNYEAQ. The V end lost 3 bases, the J end lost 4 bases, and 13 bases lay between the germline ends. This CDR3 is built from 15 residues. Attachment of unique molecular identifiers was made to individual cDNA molecules. MiXCR, run by TCRdb on the 5' RACE reads, gives a single entry per CDR3 protein. The sample consists of 65,000 to 95,000 distinct CDR3 sequences, about a sixth of them appearing once. The data were obtained in a study of early T cells in non-severe SARS-CoV-2 infection. Study at large: Unsorted whole blood bulk RNA was sequenced, with unpaired chains.

Points from the study as a whole: In VDJdb matching, anti-spike CD8 responses were favored while private and CD4 specificities went missing.

The rearrangement links TRBV7-6 to TRBJ1-3; no reliable D call. This TCR was recovered from an adult who was a healthcare worker with PCR-confirmed SARS-CoV-2 infection or an uninfected control (not recorded which). The material sequenced was whole blood. The CDR3 nucleotides read TGTGCCAGCAGCTTCTCAGAGGTTCCAGGAAACACCATATATTTT. Translated, it gives CASSFSEVPGNTIYF.